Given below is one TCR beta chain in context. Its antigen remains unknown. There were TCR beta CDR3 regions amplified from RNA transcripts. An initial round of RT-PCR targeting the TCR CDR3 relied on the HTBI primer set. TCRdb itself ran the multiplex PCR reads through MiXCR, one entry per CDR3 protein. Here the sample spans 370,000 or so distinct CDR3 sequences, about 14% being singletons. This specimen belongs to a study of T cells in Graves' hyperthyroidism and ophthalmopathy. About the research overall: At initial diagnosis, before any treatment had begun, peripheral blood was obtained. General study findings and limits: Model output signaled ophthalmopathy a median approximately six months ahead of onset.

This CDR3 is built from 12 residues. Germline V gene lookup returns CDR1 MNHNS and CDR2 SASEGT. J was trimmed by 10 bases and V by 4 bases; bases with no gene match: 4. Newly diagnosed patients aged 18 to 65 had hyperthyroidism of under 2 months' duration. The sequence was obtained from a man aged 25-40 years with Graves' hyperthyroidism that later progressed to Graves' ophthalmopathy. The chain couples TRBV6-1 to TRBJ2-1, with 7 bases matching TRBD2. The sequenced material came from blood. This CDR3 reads CASSGLAGEQFF. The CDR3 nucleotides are TGTGCCAGCAGTGGACTAGCTGGGGAGCAGTTCTTC.